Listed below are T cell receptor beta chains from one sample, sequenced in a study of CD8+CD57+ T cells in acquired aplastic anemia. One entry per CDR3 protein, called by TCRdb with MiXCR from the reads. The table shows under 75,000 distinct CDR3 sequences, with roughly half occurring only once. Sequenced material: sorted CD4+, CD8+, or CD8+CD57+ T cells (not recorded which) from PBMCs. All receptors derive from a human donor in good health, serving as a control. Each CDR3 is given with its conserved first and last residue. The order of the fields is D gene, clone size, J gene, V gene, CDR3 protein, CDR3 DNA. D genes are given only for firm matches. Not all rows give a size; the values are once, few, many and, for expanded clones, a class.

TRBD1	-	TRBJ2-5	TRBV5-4	CASSSQGATETQYF	TGTGCCAGCAGCTCACAGGGGGCAACGGAGACCCAGTACTTC
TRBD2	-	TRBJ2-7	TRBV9	CASSRGGAHEQYF	TGTGCCAGCAGCCGCGGGGGGGCCCACGAGCAGTACTTC
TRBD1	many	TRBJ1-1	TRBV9	CASSVATGRSGDRRMNTEAFF	TGTGCCAGCAGCGTAGCTACAGGGAGGAGTGGGGACAGGCGCATGAACACTGAAGCTTTCTTT
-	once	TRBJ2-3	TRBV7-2	CASSQYTDTQYF	TGTGCCAGCAGCCAGTACACAGATACGCAGTATTTT
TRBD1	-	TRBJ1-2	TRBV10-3	CAINMGQGEGYTF	TGTGCCATCAATATGGGACAGGGGGAGGGCTACACCTTC
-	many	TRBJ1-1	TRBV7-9	CASSHTNVGIIEAFF	TGTGCCAGCAGCCACACTAACGTCGGGATCATTGAAGCTTTCTTT
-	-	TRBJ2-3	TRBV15	CATKLARTDTQYF	TGTGCCACCAAGTTGGCCAGGACAGATACGCAGTATTTT
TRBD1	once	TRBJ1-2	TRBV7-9	CASSLGTGGNYGYTF	TGTGCCAGCAGCTTGGGGACAGGGGGGAACTATGGCTACACCTTC
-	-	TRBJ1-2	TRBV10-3	CAISEQQGYGYTF	TGTGCCATCAGTGAGCAACAGGGCTATGGCTACACCTTC
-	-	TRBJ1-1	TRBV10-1	CASLPLYTEAFF	TGCGCCAGCCTGCCTTTATACACTGAAGCTTTCTTT
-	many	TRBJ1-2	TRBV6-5	CASSYSSSGFYGYTF	TGTGCCAGCAGTTACTCGTCGTCGGGCTTCTATGGCTACACCTTC
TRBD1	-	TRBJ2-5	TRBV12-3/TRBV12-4	CASSQDRGQETQYF	TGTGCCAGCAGTCAGGACAGGGGCCAAGAGACCCAGTACTTC
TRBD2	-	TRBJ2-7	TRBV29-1	CSALLAGASVWEQYF	TGCAGCGCACTACTAGCGGGAGCATCGGTATGGGAGCAGTACTTC
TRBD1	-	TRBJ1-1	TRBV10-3	CAISQGGNEAFF	TGTGCCATCAGCCAGGGGGGCAATGAAGCTTTCTTT
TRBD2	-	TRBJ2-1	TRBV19	CASSIVPRTSGYNEQFF	TGTGCCAGTAGTATAGTTCCGAGGACTAGCGGTTACAATGAGCAGTTCTTC
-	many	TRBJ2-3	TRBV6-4	CASSRTQETDTQYF	TGTGCCAGCAGTAGGACTCAGGAAACAGATACGCAGTATTTT
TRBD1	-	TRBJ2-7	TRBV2	CASLAGTGIHEQYF	TGTGCCAGCTTGGCCGGGACAGGGATCCACGAGCAGTACTTC
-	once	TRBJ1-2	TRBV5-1	CASSSDPGGYTF	TGCGCCAGCAGCTCGGATCCGGGGGGCTACACCTTC
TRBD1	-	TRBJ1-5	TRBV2	CASAQGSHSNQPQHF	TGTGCCAGCGCACAGGGGAGTCACAGCAATCAGCCCCAGCATTTT
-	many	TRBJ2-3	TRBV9	CASSVVGSSTDTQYF	TGTGCCAGCAGCGTAGTTGGCAGTAGCACAGATACGCAGTATTTT
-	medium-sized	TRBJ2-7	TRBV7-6	CASSFLTYEQYF	TGTGCCAGCAGCTTTTTAACCTACGAGCAGTACTTC
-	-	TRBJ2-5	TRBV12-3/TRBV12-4	CASSLTRRQETQYF	TGTGCCAGCAGCCTGACTAGGCGTCAAGAGACCCAGTACTTC
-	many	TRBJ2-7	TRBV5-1	CASSLEGGLLSYEQYF	TGCGCCAGCAGCCTCGAGGGGGGGCTACTCTCCTACGAGCAGTACTTC
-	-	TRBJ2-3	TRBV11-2	CASSFWGAADTQYF	TGTGCCAGCAGCTTTTGGGGTGCTGCAGATACGCAGTATTTT
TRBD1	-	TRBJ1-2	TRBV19	CASSTYRGANYGYTF	TGTGCCAGTAGTACCTACAGGGGTGCTAACTATGGCTACACCTTC
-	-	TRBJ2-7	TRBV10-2	CASSQEGGRQRYF	TGTGCCAGCAGCCAAGAAGGGGGGAGACAACGGTACTTC
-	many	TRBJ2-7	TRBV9	CASSVDQGSLTYEQYF	TGTGCCAGCAGCGTAGATCAGGGCTCCCTCACCTACGAGCAGTACTTC
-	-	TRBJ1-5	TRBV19	CASSIGTGSGQPQHF	TGTGCCAGTAGTATCGGGACGGGGTCGGGTCAGCCCCAGCATTTT
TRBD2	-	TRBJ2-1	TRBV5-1	CASSSRTSGHGGNEQFF	TGCGCCAGCAGCTCCCGGACTAGCGGACATGGGGGCAATGAGCAGTTCTTC
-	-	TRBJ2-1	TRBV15	CATSRAFLPTEYNEQFF	TGTGCCACCAGCAGGGCCTTTCTACCAACAGAATACAATGAGCAGTTCTTC
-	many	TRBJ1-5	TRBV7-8	CASSQDLTDYQPQHF	TGTGCCAGCAGCCAAGATCTCACTGACTATCAGCCCCAGCATTTT
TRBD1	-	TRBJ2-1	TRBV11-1	CASSLTDRARFYEQFF	TGTGCCAGCAGCTTAACTGACAGGGCCCGGTTTTATGAGCAGTTCTTC
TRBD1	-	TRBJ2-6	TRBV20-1	CSAREGQEFSGANVLTF	TGCAGTGCTAGGGAGGGACAGGAATTCTCTGGGGCCAACGTCCTGACTTTC